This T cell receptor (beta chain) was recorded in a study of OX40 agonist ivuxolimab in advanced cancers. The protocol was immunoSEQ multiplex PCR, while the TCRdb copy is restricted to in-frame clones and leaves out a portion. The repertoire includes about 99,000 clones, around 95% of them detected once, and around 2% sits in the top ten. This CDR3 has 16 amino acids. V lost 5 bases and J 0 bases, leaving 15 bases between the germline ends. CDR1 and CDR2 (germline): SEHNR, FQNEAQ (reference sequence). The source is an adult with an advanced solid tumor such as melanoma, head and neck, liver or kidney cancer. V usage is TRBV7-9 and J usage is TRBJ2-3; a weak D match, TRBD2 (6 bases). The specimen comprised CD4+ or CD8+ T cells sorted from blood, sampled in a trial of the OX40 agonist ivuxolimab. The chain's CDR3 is CASSPPTSTSTDTQYF. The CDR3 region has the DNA TGTGCCAGCAGCCCACCTACTAGCACTAGCACAGATACGCAGTATTTT.